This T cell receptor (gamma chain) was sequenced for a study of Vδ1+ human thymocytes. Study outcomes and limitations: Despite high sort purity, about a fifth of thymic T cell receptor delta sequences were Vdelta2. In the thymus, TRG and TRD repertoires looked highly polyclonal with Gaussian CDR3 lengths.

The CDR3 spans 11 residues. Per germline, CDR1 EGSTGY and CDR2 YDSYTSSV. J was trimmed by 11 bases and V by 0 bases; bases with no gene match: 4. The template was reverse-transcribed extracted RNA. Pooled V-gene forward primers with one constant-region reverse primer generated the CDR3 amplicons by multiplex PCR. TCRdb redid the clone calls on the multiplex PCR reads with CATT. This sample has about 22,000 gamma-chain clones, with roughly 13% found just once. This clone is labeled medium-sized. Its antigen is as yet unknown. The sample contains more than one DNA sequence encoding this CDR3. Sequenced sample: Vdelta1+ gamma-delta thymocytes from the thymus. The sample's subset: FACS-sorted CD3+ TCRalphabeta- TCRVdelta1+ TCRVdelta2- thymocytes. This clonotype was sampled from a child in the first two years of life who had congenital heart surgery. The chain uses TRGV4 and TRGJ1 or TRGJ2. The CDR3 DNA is TGTGCCACCTGGGATGGGCCGGAGAAACTCTTT. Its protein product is CATWDGPEKLF.